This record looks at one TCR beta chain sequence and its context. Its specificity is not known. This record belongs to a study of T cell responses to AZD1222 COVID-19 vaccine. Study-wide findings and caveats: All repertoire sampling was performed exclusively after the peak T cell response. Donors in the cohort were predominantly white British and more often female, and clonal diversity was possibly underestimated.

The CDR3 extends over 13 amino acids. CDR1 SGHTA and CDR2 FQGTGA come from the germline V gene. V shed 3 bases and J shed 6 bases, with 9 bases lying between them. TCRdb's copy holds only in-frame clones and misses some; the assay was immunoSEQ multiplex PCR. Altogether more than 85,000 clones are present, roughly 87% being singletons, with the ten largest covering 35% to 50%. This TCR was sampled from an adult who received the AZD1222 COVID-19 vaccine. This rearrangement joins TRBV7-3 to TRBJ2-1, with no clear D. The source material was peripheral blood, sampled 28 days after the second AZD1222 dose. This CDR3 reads CASSLFTINEQFF. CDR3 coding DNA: TGTGCCAGCAGCTTGTTCACGATCAATGAGCAGTTCTTC.